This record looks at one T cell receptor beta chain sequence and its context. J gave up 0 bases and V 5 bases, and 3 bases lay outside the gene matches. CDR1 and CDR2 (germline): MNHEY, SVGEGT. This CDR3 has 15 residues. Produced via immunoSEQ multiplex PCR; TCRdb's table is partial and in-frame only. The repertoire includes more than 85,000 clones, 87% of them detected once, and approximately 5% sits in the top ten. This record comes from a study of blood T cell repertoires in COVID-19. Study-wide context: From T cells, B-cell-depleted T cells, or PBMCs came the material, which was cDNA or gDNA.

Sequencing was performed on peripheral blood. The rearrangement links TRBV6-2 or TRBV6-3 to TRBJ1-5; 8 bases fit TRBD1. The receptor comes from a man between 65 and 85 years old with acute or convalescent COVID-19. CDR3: CASSPRGPSNQPQHF. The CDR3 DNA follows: TGTGCCAGCAGTCCCAGGGGGCCTAGCAATCAGCCCCAGCATTTT.